This TCR beta chain was captured by sequencing in a study of neurological immune-mediated disorders. This clonotype was recorded many times. What it binds is not known. V gave up 4 bases and J gave up 5 bases; unmatched junction bases: 11. This CDR3 has 16 residues. The germline V gene has CDR1 KGHDR and CDR2 SFDVKD. Every sequencing run drew on 15-18 subjects and yielded over 190 million TCR-beta sequences. TCRdb passed the 5' RACE reads through MiXCR, listing each CDR3 protein once. The sample yields tens of thousands of distinct CDR3 sequences, about 14% seen once. Study conclusions and caveats: Private repertoires in all groups were suggested by the finding that expanded clones across subjects shared no CDR3 amino acid sequences.

The sequence was obtained from a woman aged 50 to 65 with HTLV-1-associated myelopathy (HAM/TSP). Material for sequencing was PBMCs. V and J are TRBV24-1 and TRBJ2-5, with 8 bases lining up with TRBD1. CDR3 in DNA: TGTGCCACCAGTGACGACTCGACAGGGGTGGGGGAGACCCAGTACTTC. It translates to CATSDDSTGVGETQYF.